The subject of this entry is one T cell receptor (beta chain). This sample stems from a study of cytomegalovirus exposure and HLA in healthy donors. The PCR had 60 Vbeta and 13 Jbeta primers. This table comes from immunoSEQ multiplex PCR, and its TCRdb copy is limited to in-frame clones, with some not included. The repertoire holds about 190,000 clones, with over 70% as singletons. The sequence was collected from a man in his forties or fifties in good health and CMV-seronegative. The sample comprised PBMCs.

This CDR3 is CASSKRGLQYGELFF. The CDR3 DNA reads as TGTGCCAGTAGTAAACGGGGACTCCAATACGGGGAGCTGTTTTTT. This rearrangement joins TRBV19 to TRBJ2-2, with D perhaps TRBD2 (6 bases). Germline V lookup: CDR1 LNHDA, CDR2 SQIVND (reference sequence). Trimming took 4 bases from V and 7 from J, leaving 16 bases between them. This CDR3 spans 15 amino acids.